These T cell receptor beta chains were read from a single sample in a study of a mutant IDH1 vaccine in newly diagnosed glioma. These receptors have no identified antigens. Produced via immunoSEQ multiplex PCR; TCRdb's table is partial and in-frame only. The sample records about 54,000 clones, under 90% being singletons. Sequenced material: PBMCs, taken from a glioma patient whose treatment included an IDH1 peptide vaccine. Receptors originate from a woman between 18 and 30 years old with glioma. CDR3s include the opening cysteine and the closing phenylalanine or tryptophan. A D gene is named only where the DNA matches it firmly. A row's size may be missing; if present it is once, few, many or a size class.

v_gene	abundance	j_gene	d_gene	CDR3nt	CDR3aa
TRBV30	.	TRBJ2-7	.	TGTGCCTGGAGTGTCTTTGGGGCGGGACTCTACGAGCAGTACTTC	CAWSVFGAGLYEQYF
TRBV27	.	TRBJ1-4	.	TGTGCCAGCAGTTTTCTGGTGGGCGAAAAACTGTTTTTT	CASSFLVGEKLFF
TRBV6-5	.	TRBJ2-7	.	TGTGCCAGCAGTTTCAACAGTAGACAGTGGATCCACGAGCAGTACTTC	CASSFNSRQWIHEQYF
TRBV5-6	.	TRBJ2-7	.	TGTGCCAGCAGCCGTTCCTACGAGCAGTACTTC	CASSRSYEQYF
TRBV7-2	.	TRBJ2-7	.	TGTGCCAGCAGCTTAAAGCTTGGGGGGGGCGGACGGGAGCAGTACTTC	CASSLKLGGGGREQYF
TRBV29-1	.	TRBJ1-2	.	TGCAGCGTTAATGCGGGTATTAACTATGGCTACACCTTC	CSVNAGINYGYTF
TRBV6-1	.	TRBJ2-7	.	TGTGCCAGCAGTGTTTCGGTGAGCGGCAGTATTCCCTGGGAGCAGTACTTC	CASSVSVSGSIPWEQYF
TRBV6-6	.	TRBJ2-3	TRBD2	TGTGCCAGCAGTACCCTAGCGGGGGATACGCAGTATTTT	CASSTLAGDTQYF
TRBV6-5	few	TRBJ1-1	TRBD1	TGTGCCAGCAGATCCCTTGACAGGGTCACTGAAGCTTTCTTT	CASRSLDRVTEAFF
TRBV2	.	TRBJ2-7	TRBD1	TGTGCCAGCAGTGACGACAGGGTTTACGAGCAGTACTTC	CASSDDRVYEQYF
TRBV6-5	.	TRBJ2-2	.	TGTGCCAGCAAGCGACCTTCGGGCACCGGGGAGCTGTTTTTT	CASKRPSGTGELFF
TRBV19	.	TRBJ2-6	.	TGTGCCAGTAGTATGCCAAGGAACACTGGGGCCAACGTCCTGACTTTC	CASSMPRNTGANVLTF
TRBV6-8	.	TRBJ2-1	.	TGTGCCAGCAGTTTCTACAATGAGCAGTTCTTC	CASSFYNEQFF
TRBV19	.	TRBJ1-1	TRBD1	TGTGCCAGTAGTCCCCAGGACAGGGCGAGCACTGAAGCTTTCTTT	CASSPQDRASTEAFF